The 5 T cell receptor beta chains given below trace back to one sample, sequenced in a study of blood T cell repertoires in COVID-19. Measured with immunoSEQ multiplex PCR; TCRdb has only the in-frame clones, and not every one. The sample carries fewer than 150,000 clones, approximately 90% recorded once. The sequenced material came from peripheral blood. The receptor set was obtained from a human donor in a cohort sampled during active COVID-19.

The chain is built from TRBV9 and TRBJ1-4; no reliable D call. V was cut by 2 bases and J by 3 bases, with 8 bases left in between. The V gene's germline CDR1 is SGDLS and CDR2 YYNGEE. The CDR3 sequence is 14 residues long. CDR3: CASSVGIPNEKLFF. In DNA form, the CDR3 reads TGTGCCAGCAGCGTCGGGATCCCTAATGAAAAACTGTTTTTT.

The chain joins TRBV27 to TRBJ1-2, with TRBD1 as a possible D gene (6 bases). Germline V gene data show CDR1 as MNHEY and CDR2 as SMNVEV (reference sequence). Trimming took off 0 bases at V and 8 bases at J, with 10 bases between the two ends. The CDR3 spans 13 residues. CDR3: CASSLSGAHGYTF. The CDR3 DNA reads as TGTGCCAGCAGTTTATCGGGGGCTCACGGCTACACCTTC.

The V and J genes are TRBV4-3 and TRBJ2-7; a weak D match, TRBD1 (5 bases). This CDR3 spans 14 amino acids. Between the trimmed V and J ends, which lost 1 base and 4 bases, there was a span of 11 bases. From germline, CDR1 is LGHNA and CDR2 YSLEER. The CDR3 here is CASSQVSDSYEQYF. CDR3 nucleotide sequence: TGCGCCAGCAGCCAAGTGTCAGACAGTTACGAGCAGTACTTC.

The chain joins TRBV5-1 to TRBJ2-3, with 10 positions matching TRBD2. Losses at the gene ends were 5 bases for V and 1 base for J; bases not matched to a gene: 13. This CDR3 region has 18 residues. Germline V lookup: CDR1 SGHRS, CDR2 YFSETQ. The CDR3 reads CASRLTPVAGGGTDTQYF. The CDR3 DNA sequence: TGCGCCAGCAGGCTGACCCCTGTAGCGGGGGGAGGCACAGATACGCAGTATTTT.

This clone was detected once. Additional DNA sequences in this sample encode the identical CDR3. V and J are TRBV5-1 and TRBJ2-2; D may be TRBD1 (6 bases). CDR1 and CDR2 (germline): SGHRS, YFSETQ. This CDR3 is built from 14 residues. Trimming pared 2 bases from V and 2 bases from J, leaving 7 bases between. CDR3 loop: CASSLGGNTGELFF. CDR3 sequence (DNA): TGCGCCAGCAGCTTAGGGGGTAACACCGGGGAGCTGTTTTTT.